This T cell receptor beta chain appears in the sequencing data of a study of Ad26.COV2.S vaccination and SARS-CoV-2 variants. Trimming took 0 bases from V and 4 from J, leaving 9 bases between them. The CDR3 covers 14 residues. Germline V gives CDR1 SEHNR, CDR2 FQNEAQ (reference sequence). Whole-study results and caveats: People given the vaccine had a wider spike-specific TCR breadth than placebo recipients did.

Generated by immunoSEQ multiplex PCR, the TCRdb table keeps only in-frame clones and is missing some. The data show about 400,000 clones, roughly nine tenths seen once. As to treatment: roughly 20 received Ad26.COV2.S at low or high dose, single or two shots; about five received placebo; per-sample allocation not given. Vaccine and placebo recipients were sampled on day 63 after the first injection. Remarks on this clone: Its antigen is unidentified.

The receptor was derived from a person aged 18-65 years who received the Ad26.COV2.S COVID-19 vaccine or a placebo. The chain uses TRBV7-9 and TRBJ1-2; D possibly corresponds to TRBD1 (5 bases). The input for sequencing was peripheral blood, taken in a trial of Ad26.COV2.S vaccine versus placebo. For the CDR3, the DNA is TGTGCCAGCAGCTTAGCCAGGGATGGCTATGGCTACACCTTC. Its translation is CASSLARDGYGYTF.